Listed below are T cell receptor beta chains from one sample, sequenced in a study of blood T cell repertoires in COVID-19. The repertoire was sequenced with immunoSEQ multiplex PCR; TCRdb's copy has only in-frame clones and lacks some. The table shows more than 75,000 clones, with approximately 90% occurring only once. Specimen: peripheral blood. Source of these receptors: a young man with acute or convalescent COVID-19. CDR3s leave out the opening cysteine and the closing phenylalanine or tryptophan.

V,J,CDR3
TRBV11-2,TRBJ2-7,ASSLGQGGPRSYEQY
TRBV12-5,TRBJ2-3,ASGLVNRDTDTQY
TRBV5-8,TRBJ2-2,ASSFRETGELF
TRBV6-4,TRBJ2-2,ASKGVADTGELF
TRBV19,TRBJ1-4,ASNSRVRGPLATNEKLF
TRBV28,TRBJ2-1,ASSSRLAGGYNEQF
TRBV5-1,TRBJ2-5,ASSLTSGHQETQY
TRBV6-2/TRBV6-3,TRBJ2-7,ASSQVSSGYEQY
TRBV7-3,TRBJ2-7,ASSRWPSYEQY
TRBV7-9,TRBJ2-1,ASSLSSGRAHEQF
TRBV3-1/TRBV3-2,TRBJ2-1,ASSQGYLAGGRGEQF
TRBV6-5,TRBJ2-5,ASSYSLAGGETQY
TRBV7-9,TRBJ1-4,ASSRDRVGNEKLF
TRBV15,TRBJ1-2,ATSRAGSTQAGRGYT
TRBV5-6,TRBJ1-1,ASSLERQGAF
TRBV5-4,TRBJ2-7,ASSRGTGTVNEQY